A selection of T cell receptor beta chains follows, all from one sample in a study of blood T cell repertoires in COVID-19. Using immunoSEQ multiplex PCR, the repertoire was profiled, and TCRdb retains in-frame clones only, with some absent. The repertoire has about 200,000 clones, around 87% of them found once; the top ten carry more than 2.5%. Material: peripheral blood. The receptors were gathered from a man between 60 and 70 years old with acute or convalescent COVID-19. Both conserved end residues are part of each CDR3. Fields, in order: J gene, V gene, CDR3 length, CDR3 protein.

j_call: TRBJ2-5; v_call: TRBV3-1/TRBV3-2; cdr3_length: 15; cdr3_aa: CASINRGLVGETQYF
j_call: TRBJ1-1; v_call: TRBV18; cdr3_length: 15; cdr3_aa: CASSRETGDNTEAFF
j_call: TRBJ1-3; v_call: TRBV7-8; cdr3_length: 15; cdr3_aa: CASSTQGSSGNTIYF
j_call: TRBJ2-1; v_call: TRBV5-1; cdr3_length: 15; cdr3_aa: CASSLWAGRYNEQFF
j_call: TRBJ2-7; v_call: TRBV5-6; cdr3_length: 14; cdr3_aa: CASSARRDSYEQYF
j_call: TRBJ2-7; v_call: TRBV27; cdr3_length: 15; cdr3_aa: CASSLGSGATYEQYF
j_call: TRBJ2-7; v_call: TRBV7-6; cdr3_length: 11; cdr3_aa: CASNPSYEQYF
j_call: TRBJ1-3; v_call: TRBV7-8; cdr3_length: 15; cdr3_aa: CASSVSTGVGNTIYF
j_call: TRBJ1-1; v_call: TRBV5-8; cdr3_length: 14; cdr3_aa: CASSLLGGQAPGRF
j_call: TRBJ2-2; v_call: TRBV18; cdr3_length: 20; cdr3_aa: CASSRTSGGSSSANTGELFF
j_call: TRBJ1-6; v_call: TRBV28; cdr3_length: 16; cdr3_aa: CASSPDRGQGNSPLHF
j_call: TRBJ1-2; v_call: TRBV23-1; cdr3_length: 13; cdr3_aa: CASRQVNCHGYTF
j_call: TRBJ2-1; v_call: TRBV12-3/TRBV12-4; cdr3_length: 12; cdr3_aa: CASSGSYNEQFF
j_call: TRBJ1-1; v_call: TRBV25-1; cdr3_length: 15; cdr3_aa: CASSALGTGGTEAFF
j_call: TRBJ1-2; v_call: TRBV7-9; cdr3_length: 13; cdr3_aa: CASSLANNYGYTF
j_call: TRBJ2-3; v_call: TRBV19; cdr3_length: 15; cdr3_aa: CASTYGAGGEDTQYF
j_call: TRBJ2-6; v_call: TRBV18; cdr3_length: 20; cdr3_aa: CASSPSGQGLSGSGANVLTF
j_call: TRBJ2-1; v_call: TRBV9; cdr3_length: 14; cdr3_aa: CASSVGDSGHEQFF
j_call: TRBJ2-7; v_call: TRBV5-1; cdr3_length: 13; cdr3_aa: CASSLAVYDEQYF
j_call: TRBJ2-5; v_call: TRBV5-1; cdr3_length: 14; cdr3_aa: CASSLTSGEETQYF
j_call: TRBJ2-5; v_call: TRBV3-1/TRBV3-2; cdr3_length: 15; cdr3_aa: CASSQPAGGGETQYF
j_call: TRBJ2-2; v_call: TRBV7-2; cdr3_length: 16; cdr3_aa: CASSQARGTNTGELFF
j_call: TRBJ2-3; v_call: TRBV15; cdr3_length: 19; cdr3_aa: CATSREHGGLAVGTDTQYF
j_call: TRBJ2-5; v_call: TRBV9; cdr3_length: 13; cdr3_aa: CASSVASQETQYF
j_call: TRBJ2-1; v_call: TRBV29-1; cdr3_length: 18; cdr3_aa: CSVLITGTSGGAQREQFF
j_call: TRBJ1-1; v_call: TRBV28; cdr3_length: 16; cdr3_aa: CASSFRQGGVNTEAFF
j_call: TRBJ2-1; v_call: TRBV3-1/TRBV3-2; cdr3_length: 21; cdr3_aa: CASSQLLACGFRPRSYNEQFF
j_call: TRBJ2-3; v_call: TRBV9; cdr3_length: 16; cdr3_aa: CASSVTGGLPTDTQYF
j_call: TRBJ2-5; v_call: TRBV19; cdr3_length: 13; cdr3_aa: CASSIGLRETQYF
j_call: TRBJ2-7; v_call: TRBV7-2; cdr3_length: 15; cdr3_aa: CASSSTLGTDYEQYF
j_call: TRBJ2-7; v_call: TRBV6-1; cdr3_length: 16; cdr3_aa: CASSGWTSGGTYEQYF
j_call: TRBJ2-1; v_call: TRBV28; cdr3_length: 14; cdr3_aa: CASSLSLGRAEQFF
j_call: TRBJ2-1; v_call: TRBV6-9; cdr3_length: 15; cdr3_aa: CALPRRLVGYNEQFF
j_call: TRBJ2-3; v_call: TRBV11-2; cdr3_length: 16; cdr3_aa: CASSLGQGASTDTQYF
j_call: TRBJ2-1; v_call: TRBV11-3; cdr3_length: 13; cdr3_aa: CASSSGSFPGQFF
j_call: TRBJ2-7; v_call: TRBV21-1; cdr3_length: 17; cdr3_aa: CASSKERTGGRTYEQYF
j_call: TRBJ2-2; v_call: TRBV6-6; cdr3_length: 16; cdr3_aa: CASSPPQGAGTGELFF
j_call: TRBJ1-3; v_call: TRBV19; cdr3_length: 14; cdr3_aa: CASSSTHAGNTIYF
j_call: TRBJ1-1; v_call: TRBV21-1; cdr3_length: 16; cdr3_aa: CASSKAPGEGDTEAFF
j_call: TRBJ2-1; v_call: TRBV5-5; cdr3_length: 16; cdr3_aa: CASSTRGTGSYNEQFF
j_call: TRBJ2-7; v_call: TRBV7-2; cdr3_length: 15; cdr3_aa: CASSLKLAGGVEQYF
j_call: TRBJ1-1; v_call: TRBV7-7; cdr3_length: 13; cdr3_aa: CASSLSGNTEAFF
j_call: TRBJ2-1; v_call: TRBV14; cdr3_length: 13; cdr3_aa: CASSPGAHNEQFF
j_call: TRBJ1-1; v_call: TRBV5-1; cdr3_length: 14; cdr3_aa: CASRQGHQNTEAFF
j_call: TRBJ2-7; v_call: TRBV27; cdr3_length: 15; cdr3_aa: CASSSPGGGHYEQYF
j_call: TRBJ1-2; v_call: TRBV3-1/TRBV3-2; cdr3_length: 17; cdr3_aa: CASSSTGTASSNYGYTF
j_call: TRBJ2-1; v_call: TRBV12-3/TRBV12-4; cdr3_length: 11; cdr3_aa: CASTEGQEQFF
j_call: TRBJ2-1; v_call: TRBV6-5; cdr3_length: 16; cdr3_aa: CASSYGAMSSYNEQFF
j_call: TRBJ1-2; v_call: TRBV5-4; cdr3_length: 15; cdr3_aa: CASSLGDTGGYGYTF
j_call: TRBJ1-2; v_call: TRBV5-1; cdr3_length: 16; cdr3_aa: CASRGGLQGFNYGYTF
j_call: TRBJ2-3; v_call: TRBV9; cdr3_length: 16; cdr3_aa: CASSATGSGGTDTQYF
j_call: TRBJ1-1; v_call: TRBV7-3; cdr3_length: 13; cdr3_aa: CASSSTQNTEAFF